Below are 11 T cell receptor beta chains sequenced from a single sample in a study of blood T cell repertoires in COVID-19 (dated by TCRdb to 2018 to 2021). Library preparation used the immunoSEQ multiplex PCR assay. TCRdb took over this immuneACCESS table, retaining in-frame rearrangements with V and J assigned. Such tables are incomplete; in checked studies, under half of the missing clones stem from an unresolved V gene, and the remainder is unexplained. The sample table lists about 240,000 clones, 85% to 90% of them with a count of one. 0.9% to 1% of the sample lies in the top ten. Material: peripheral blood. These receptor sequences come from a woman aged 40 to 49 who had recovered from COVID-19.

The CDR3 protein is CASSLAGVSYEQYF. The CDR3 bases are TGTGCCAGCAGTTTAGCCGGGGTTTCCTACGAGCAGTACTTC. The chain combines TRBV27 with TRBJ2-7, with D possibly TRBD2 on 5 matching bases. V was pared by 2 bases and J by 1 base, with 9 bases between. The germline V gene encodes CDR1 MNHEY and CDR2 SMNVEV (reference sequence). This CDR3 has 14 residues.

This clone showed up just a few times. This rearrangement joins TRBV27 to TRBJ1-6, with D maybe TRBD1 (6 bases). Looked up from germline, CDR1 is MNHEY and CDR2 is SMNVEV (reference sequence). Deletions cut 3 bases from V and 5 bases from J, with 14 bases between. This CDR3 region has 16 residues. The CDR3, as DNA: TGTGCCAGCAGTTTGACCCGGACAGTCAATAATTCACCCCTCCACTTT. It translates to CASSLTRTVNNSPLHF.

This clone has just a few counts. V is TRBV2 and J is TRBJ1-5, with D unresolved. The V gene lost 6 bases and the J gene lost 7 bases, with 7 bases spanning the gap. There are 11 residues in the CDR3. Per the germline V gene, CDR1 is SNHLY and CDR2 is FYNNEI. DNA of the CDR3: TGTGCCAGCAGACTACGACAGCCCCAGCATTTT. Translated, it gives CASRLRQPQHF.

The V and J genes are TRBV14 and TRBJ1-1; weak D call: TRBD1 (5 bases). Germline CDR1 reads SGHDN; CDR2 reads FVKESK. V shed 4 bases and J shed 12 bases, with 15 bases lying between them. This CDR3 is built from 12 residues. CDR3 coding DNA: TGTGCCAGCAGCCTCGCGGGGACGACGCCTTTCTTT. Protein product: CASSLAGTTPFF.

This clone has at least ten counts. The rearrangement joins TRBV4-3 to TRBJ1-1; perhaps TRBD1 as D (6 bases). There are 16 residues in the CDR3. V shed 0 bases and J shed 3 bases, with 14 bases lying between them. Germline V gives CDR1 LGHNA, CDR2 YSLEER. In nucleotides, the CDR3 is TGCGCCAGCAGCCAAGAGCCCGCAGGGGACCACACTGAAGCTTTCTTT. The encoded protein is CASSQEPAGDHTEAFF.

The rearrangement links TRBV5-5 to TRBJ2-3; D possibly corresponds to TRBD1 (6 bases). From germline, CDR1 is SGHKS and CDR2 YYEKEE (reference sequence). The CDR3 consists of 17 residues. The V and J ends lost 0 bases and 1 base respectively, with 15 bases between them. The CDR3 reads CASSLAGTGPRTDTQYF. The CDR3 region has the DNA TGTGCCAGCAGCTTGGCGGGCACAGGGCCACGCACAGATACGCAGTATTTT.

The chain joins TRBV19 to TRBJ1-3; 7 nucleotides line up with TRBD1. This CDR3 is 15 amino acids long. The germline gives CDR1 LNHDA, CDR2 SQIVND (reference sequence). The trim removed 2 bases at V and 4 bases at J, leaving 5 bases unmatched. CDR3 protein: CASSILQGSGNTIYF. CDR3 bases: TGTGCCAGTAGTATACTACAGGGGTCGGGAAACACCATATATTTT.

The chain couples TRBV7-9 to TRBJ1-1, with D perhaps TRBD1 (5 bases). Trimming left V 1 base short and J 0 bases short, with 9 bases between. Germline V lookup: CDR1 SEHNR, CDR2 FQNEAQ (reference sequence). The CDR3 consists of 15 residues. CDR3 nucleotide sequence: TGTGCCAGCAGCTTAGGCAGGGCCATGAACACTGAAGCTTTCTTT. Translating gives CASSLGRAMNTEAFF.

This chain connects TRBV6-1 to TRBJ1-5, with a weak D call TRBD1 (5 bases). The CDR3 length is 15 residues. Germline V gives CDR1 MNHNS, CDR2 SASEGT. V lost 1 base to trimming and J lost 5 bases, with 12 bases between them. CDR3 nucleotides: TGTGCCAGCAGTGAAGGGGGGGGACCCGATCAGCCCCAGCATTTT. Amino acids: CASSEGGGPDQPQHF.

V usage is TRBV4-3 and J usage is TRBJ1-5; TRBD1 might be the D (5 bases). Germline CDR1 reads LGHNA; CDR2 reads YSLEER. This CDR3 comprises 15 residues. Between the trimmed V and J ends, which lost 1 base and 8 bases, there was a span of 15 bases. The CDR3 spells CASSQGGGGREPQHF. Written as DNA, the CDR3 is TGCGCCAGCAGCCAAGGTGGGGGGGGGAGAGAGCCCCAGCATTTT.

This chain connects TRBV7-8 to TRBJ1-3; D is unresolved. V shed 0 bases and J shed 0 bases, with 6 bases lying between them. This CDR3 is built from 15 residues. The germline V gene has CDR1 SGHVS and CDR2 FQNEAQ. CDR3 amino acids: CASSLAASSGNTIYF. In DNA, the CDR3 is TGTGCCAGCAGCTTAGCGGCCAGCTCTGGAAACACCATATATTTT.